Presented here are 2 T cell receptor beta chains from one specimen sequenced in a study of technical replicates of blood from several donors. Produced via immunoSEQ multiplex PCR; TCRdb's table is partial and in-frame only. The sample lists tens of thousands of clones; 80% to 95% were seen once. The sample was T cells isolated from PBMCs. All receptors come from a human donor in good health.

The rearrangement uses TRBV2 and TRBJ2-4; D not certain. The CDR3 consists of 15 residues. Germline V gives CDR1 SNHLY, CDR2 FYNNEI. V gave up 3 bases and J gave up 3 bases, with 12 bases separating them. CDR3 nucleotide sequence: TGTGCCAGCAGTGATTCCCTTAGCTACAAAAACATTCAGTACTTC. Translated, it gives CASSDSLSYKNIQYF.

The chain combines TRBV30 with TRBJ2-1; 7 nucleotides agree with TRBD2. The J segment lost 4 bases and the V segment lost 2 bases, leaving 5 bases of the junction unmatched. The CDR3 spans 14 residues. The germline V gene has CDR1 GTSNPN and CDR2 SVGIG (reference sequence). DNA of the CDR3: TGTGCCTGGAGTCCACTAGCGAAATACAATGAGCAGTTCTTC. Its translation: CAWSPLAKYNEQFF. The full variable domain, in which reference TRBV30 and TRBJ2-1 provide the parts outside the CDR3, is SQTIHQWPATLVQPVGSPLSLECTVEGTSNPNLYWYRQAAGRGLQLLFYSVGIGQISSEVPQNLSASRPQDRQFILSSKKLLLSDSGFYLCAWSPLAKYNEQFFGPGTRLTVL.